The next 16 T cell receptor beta chains were all read from a single sample in a study of T-cell memory formation after mild COVID-19. From the 5' RACE reads, TCRdb called clonotypes with MiXCR, one entry per CDR3 protein. The sample gives fewer than 250,000 distinct CDR3 sequences, 15% to 20% of which show up once; 2% to 3% is in the top ten. Sample: PBMCs or a T cell subset sorted from them (not recorded which). The receptors originated from an adult woman who had mild COVID-19 (a few samples of this study predate the infection). Cell type and time point are not known.

The chain recombines TRBV3-1 with TRBJ2-6; D is perhaps TRBD1 (6 bases). Germline loops: CDR1 LGHDT, CDR2 YNNKEL (reference sequence). This CDR3 spans 17 amino acids. Deletions cut 5 bases from V and 2 bases from J, with 16 bases between. The CDR3 reads CASSKGVPTAGANVLTF. The CDR3 DNA sequence: TGTGCCAGCAGCAAGGGGGTCCCCACTGCTGGGGCCAACGTCCTGACTTTC.

V and J are TRBV2 and TRBJ1-1; D ambiguous. The germline V and J ends were trimmed by 3 bases and 8 bases, with 7 bases remaining between them. CDR1 and CDR2 from the germline V gene are SNHLY and FYNNEI. CDR3 length: 11 residues. The CDR3 loop is CASSEGGEAFF. DNA of the CDR3: TGTGCCAGCAGTGAGGGAGGCGAAGCTTTCTTT. Variable domain in full (rest from reference TRBV2 and TRBJ1-1): EPEVTQTPSHQVTQMGQEVILRCVPISNHLYFYWYRQILGQKVEFLVSFYNNEISEKSEIFDDQFSVERPDGSNFTLKIRSTKLEDSAMYFCASSEGGEAFFGQGTRLTVV.

In the case of this clonotype: Since a much larger clone is just one base distant, this may be a read error. This chain connects TRBV7-9 to TRBJ2-2; the D gene could be TRBD1 or TRBD2 (6 bases each). The CDR3 has 14 residues. Germline CDR1 reads SEHNR; CDR2 reads FQNEAQ (reference sequence). The DNA of the CDR3 is TGTGCCAGCAGCTTAGCGGGGGGCACCGGGGAGCTGTATTTT. Translated: CASSLAGGTGELYF.

The chain joins TRBV29-1 to TRBJ2-2; 7 bases fit TRBD1. V was clipped by 5 bases and J by 0 bases; unmatched bases: 6. The germline CDR1 and CDR2 sequences are SQVTM and ANQGSEA. This CDR3 contains 15 residues. The CDR3 protein is CSVLGDSTNTGELFF. CDR3 in DNA: TGCAGCGTTTTGGGGGACAGCACGAACACCGGGGAGCTGTTTTTT.

This clonotype was picked up a small number of times. The V and J genes are TRBV4-1 and TRBJ1-1, with no clear D. With 6 bases removed from V and 1 base from J, the gap between germline ends came to 6 bases. Germline V lookup: CDR1 MGHRA, CDR2 YSYEKL. The CDR3 totals 12 residues. The CDR3 protein is CASRHKNTEAFF. The CDR3 DNA reads as TGCGCCAGCAGGCACAAGAACACTGAAGCTTTCTTT.

This clonotype has more than one count but fewer than ten. The chain joins TRBV6-4 to TRBJ2-1; tentatively, D is TRBD1 (7 bases). This CDR3 is 16 amino acids long. V lost 2 bases, J lost 4 bases, and 15 bases lay in between. Germline V gene data show CDR1 as MRHNA and CDR2 as SNTAGT. The CDR3 protein is CASSDQGGTAYNEQFF. The CDR3 DNA sequence: TGTGCCAGCAGTGACCAGGGCGGGACAGCGTACAATGAGCAGTTCTTC.

The V and J genes are TRBV12-5 and TRBJ2-2; D remains unclear. Per germline, CDR1 LGHNT and CDR2 FRNRAP. This CDR3 has 12 residues. The CDR3 region is CATSSNTGELFF. CDR3 nucleotides: TGTGCAACATCTTCGAACACCGGGGAGCTGTTTTTT.

The chain links TRBV5-1 to TRBJ2-2; TRBD2 aligns across 8 bases. The V segment lost 5 bases and the J segment 0 bases; nucleotides outside the gene matches: 3. The CDR3 length is 15 residues. CDR1 and CDR2 from the germline V gene are SGHRS and YFSETQ. This chain's CDR3 is CASRGGGSNTGELFF. The CDR3 DNA sequence: TGCGCCAGCAGAGGCGGGGGGTCGAACACCGGGGAGCTGTTTTTT.

This clonotype has a handful of counts. The chain joins TRBV3-1 to TRBJ1-2; D is ambiguous. The V gene's germline CDR1 is LGHDT and CDR2 YNNKEL (reference sequence). With 0 bases removed from V and 8 bases from J, the gap between germline ends came to 10 bases. The CDR3 runs 13 residues. Here the CDR3 DNA reads TGTGCCAGCAGCCAAGAGAACTTTAACGGCTACACCTTC. Amino acid sequence: CASSQENFNGYTF.

This clonotype was counted a few times. This chain joins TRBV25-1 and TRBJ2-5, with 10 bases that match TRBD1. The germline V gene encodes CDR1 MGHDK and CDR2 SYGVNS. V was clipped by 4 bases and J by 4 bases; unmatched bases: 6. The CDR3 extends over 15 amino acids. Here the CDR3 DNA reads TGTGCCAGCAGTGCCCGTTGGACAGGGGGAGAGACCCAGTACTTC. Translating gives CASSARWTGGETQYF.

This clonotype was detected ten times or more. The chain links TRBV5-1 to TRBJ1-1; the D gene is possibly TRBD1 (6 bases). V dropped 3 bases and J dropped 5 bases, with 17 bases sitting between them. The CDR3 length is 15 residues. Germline CDR1 SGHRS, CDR2 YFSETQ. CDR3 sequence: CASSSGQQVITEAFF. The CDR3 region has the DNA TGCGCCAGCAGCTCCGGACAGCAAGTTATAACTGAAGCTTTCTTT.

This clonotype was counted a few times. A read error is likely, as this CDR3 ends without the conserved phenylalanine or tryptophan. The limits of the CDR3 on the DNA are not certain, so only TCRdb's listed CDR3 is given. The chain recombines TRBV5-1 with TRBJ2-5; the table calls TRBD2, which could not be checked here. The CDR3 is 12 amino acids long, termini counted. Germline loops: CDR1 SGHRS, CDR2 YFSETQ. CDR3 in amino acids: CASSLAGTSGGI.

This clonotype has ten or more counts. As DNA, the CDR3 is TGTGCCAGCAGCTTAAGGTCGACTAAGACGCAGTATTTT. As protein: CASSLRSTKTQYF. V is TRBV13 and J is TRBJ2-3, with a possible D match to TRBD2 (5 bases). This CDR3 region has 13 residues. Between the trimmed V and J ends, which lost 2 bases and 9 bases, there was a span of 12 bases. Germline V gives CDR1 PRHDT, CDR2 FYEKMQ (reference sequence).

This clonotype was counted only a few times. This chain uses TRBV4-3 with TRBJ1-1, with D tentatively TRBD1 (6 bases). The CDR3 has 14 amino acids. V shed 4 bases and J shed 5 bases, with 14 bases lying between them. Germline CDR1 and CDR2: LGHNA and YSLEER. The chain's CDR3 is CASSLGGWETEAFF. The CDR3 nucleotides read TGCGCCAGCAGCCTGGGGGGCTGGGAAACTGAAGCTTTCTTT.

The chain has TRBV20-1 and TRBJ2-3; TRBD2 agrees at 12 bases. The ends lost 5 bases at V and 2 bases at J; junction bases unmatched: 5. The CDR3 spans 15 residues. Germline assignment: CDR1 DFQATT and CDR2 SNEGSKA (reference sequence). The CDR3 loop is CSARLAGEITDTQYF. The CDR3 DNA reads as TGCAGTGCTCGACTAGCGGGGGAGATCACAGATACGCAGTATTTT.

This clonotype showed up just a few times. The chain combines TRBV5-1 with TRBJ1-1, with 10 bases fitting TRBD1. Germline loops: CDR1 SGHRS, CDR2 YFSETQ. V trimming: 6 bases; J trimming: 3 bases; junction bases outside the gene matches: 17. The CDR3 is 18 residues long. CDR3 DNA: TGCGCCAGCACTCCCCCCAAAGGGACAGGGGCCGGGGACACTGAAGCTTTCTTT. Translation gives CASTPPKGTGAGDTEAFF.